This T cell receptor (beta chain) comes out of a study of shared clonotypes between healthy human individuals. Study background: Ranging from 18 to 49 in age, donors were a couple of women and three men. Researchers assigned three CD4 naive, three CD4 memory, two CD8 naive and one CD8 memory plate to each donor.

The germline V gene has CDR1 SEHNR and CDR2 FQNEAQ (reference sequence). This CDR3 region has 11 residues. V was clipped by 7 bases and J by 6 bases, with 9 bases between them. In the naive CD8 group, cells lacked CD45RO and were positively selected for CCR7, so terminally differentiated effector memory CD45RA+ cells were left out. Findings of the study overall: It was observed that roughly 5.5% of naive CD4 clonotypes were shared across a few donors.

Note on this clone: Its antigen is as yet unknown.

Clones were read by immunoSEQ multiplex PCR, and TCRdb kept only the in-frame ones, dropping some. The sample consists of hundreds of thousands of clones, approximately 96% of them appearing once. This TCR came from a young man in good health. J is TRBJ1-1 and V is TRBV7-9; D gene uncertain. The sequenced sample consisted of naive CD8+ T cells sorted from blood. CDR3 region: CASIPPAEAFF. CDR3 sequence (DNA): TGTGCCAGCATCCCGCCAGCTGAAGCTTTCTTT.